The source of this T cell receptor beta chain is a study of naive and memory T cell subsets. Study findings and constraints: This RNA-based method may be sensitive to activation-related transcript changes.

Four PCR rounds used nested alpha and beta constant region primers plus the SP2 primer. For blood and skin samples, reverse transcription used TCR alpha and beta constant primers. MiXCR was run by TCRdb on the 5' RACE reads, yielding one entry per CDR3 protein. The sample consists of tens of thousands of distinct CDR3 sequences, 6% to 8% of them appearing once. Germline V gene data show CDR1 as SNHLY and CDR2 as FYNNEI. This CDR3 has 13 residues. V was clipped by 6 bases and J by 8 bases; unmatched bases: 5. An oligonucleotide containing a UMI was ligated to the 3' end of TCR cDNA. Whole blood, approximately 2.3 ml, came from adult healthy volunteers. Reverse transcription used DNase-treated unsorted total RNA, aiming for about 1 to 1000 ng. Concerning this clonotype itself: As yet, its antigen is unknown.

This TCR was sampled from a female donor in good health. The chain couples TRBV2 to TRBJ2-1; TRBD1 matches 9 bases. CDR3 coding DNA: TGTGCCAGCAGGAGGGACAGGGACCATGAGCAGTTCTTC. This sequence encodes CASRRDRDHEQFF. The full variable domain, completed using reference TRBV2 and TRBJ2-1, is EPEVTQTPSHQVTQMGQEVILRCVPISNHLYFYWYRQILGQKVEFLVSFYNNEISEKSEIFDDQFSVERPDGSNFTLKIRSTKLEDSAMYFCASRRDRDHEQFFGPGTRLTVL.